This T cell receptor (beta chain) was sequenced during a study of T-cell reconstitution after alpha-beta-depleted transplantation in children. In germline, CDR1 is DFQATT, CDR2 SNEGSKA (reference sequence). J was trimmed by 0 bases and V by 5 bases; bases with no gene match: 5. The length of the CDR3 is 15 residues. Preparing the TCRbeta library involved the use of unique molecular identifiers. In TCRdb, the PCR reads were re-called with MiXCR into one record per CDR3 protein. This table has a few hundred thousand distinct CDR3 sequences, over 9% appearing once. This clonotype was seen repeatedly, ten times or more.

The chain is built from TRBV20-1 and TRBJ2-3, with TRBD2 matching over 10 bases. The origin of this receptor is a human donor who donated a stem cell graft to a child with acute lymphoblastic leukemia. Sequencing was performed on PBMCs from the stem cell graft donor, taken from the stem cell graft. In DNA, the CDR3 is TGCAGTGCTCGACGGACTAGCGGTAGCACAGATACGCAGTATTTT. As protein: CSARRTSGSTDTQYF.